This T cell receptor beta chain is drawn from a study of regulatory T cells in long-lasting Graves disease. For TCR beta, libraries came from iRepertoire HTBI primers and Arm-PCR of CDR3 regions. TCRdb passed the multiplex PCR reads through MiXCR, listing each CDR3 protein once. The data contain about 660,000 distinct CDR3 sequences, about 32% of them seen just once; the ten biggest clones take up around 42%. The V gene's germline CDR1 is GTSNPN and CDR2 SVGIG (reference sequence). The junction had 11 bases not matched to a gene; V was cut back by 0 bases and J by 5 bases. The CDR3 loop spans 16 amino acids. This clonotype was observed a few times. As to time point: persistent/refractory GD, antithyroid drugs over 5 years with positive TRAb. TCR sequences were obtained from RNA taken from PBMCs.

The sequences come from peripheral blood mononuclear cells (PBMCs), collected when the disease was refractory, from a patient treated with antithyroid drugs. The chain joins TRBV30 to TRBJ2-7; 9 nucleotides agree with TRBD2. The clonotype was recovered from a female donor with Graves disease. This CDR3 reads CAWSVQRGAYGNEQYF. Here the CDR3 DNA reads TGTGCCTGGAGTGTTCAGCGGGGGGCTTACGGCAACGAGCAGTACTTC.